Listed below are T cell receptor beta chains from one sample, sequenced in a study of cytomegalovirus exposure and HLA in healthy donors. Assay: immunoSEQ multiplex PCR; the TCRdb copy retains only in-frame clones and omits some. The profile shows fewer than 140,000 clones, about 81% of them singletons. The specimen sequenced was PBMCs. These receptors were obtained from a male donor in good health and CMV-seropositive. CDR3s include the opening cysteine and the closing phenylalanine or tryptophan. D genes are given only for firm matches. Not all rows give a size; the values are once, few, many and, for expanded clones, a class.

J gene,clone size,V gene,D gene,CDR3 DNA,CDR3 protein
TRBJ1-5,-,TRBV9,TRBD1,TGTGCCAGCAGCCCAAGTGGGGGACAGGGGGGCAATCAGCCCCAGCATTTT,CASSPSGGQGGNQPQHF
TRBJ2-4,-,TRBV4-2,-,TGTGCCAGCAGCCAAGTCGGCTCGCAGGGCAAAAACATTCAGTACTTC,CASSQVGSQGKNIQYF
TRBJ1-2,-,TRBV5-1,TRBD1,TGCGCCAGCAACCCGCAGGGGGACTATGGCTACACCTTC,CASNPQGDYGYTF
TRBJ2-2,-,TRBV4-3,-,TGCGCCAGCAGCCAGGCAAGGTCAGGGTTCACCGGGGAGCTGTTTTTT,CASSQARSGFTGELFF
TRBJ2-7,once,TRBV5-1,TRBD1,TGCGCCAGCAGCTCCAGACAGGGGCGGGAGCAGTACTTC,CASSSRQGREQYF
TRBJ1-1,few,TRBV5-1,-,TGCGCCAGCAGCCACTCGGGGGGGGTGACGTACACTGAAGCTTTCTTT,CASSHSGGVTYTEAFF
TRBJ1-4,-,TRBV4-2,-,TGTGCCAGCAGCTCGGAAAACGTGGAGGCCCTTAATGAAAAACTGTTTTTT,CASSSENVEALNEKLFF
TRBJ1-2,-,TRBV7-9,-,TGTGCCAGCAGCCGGTTGGACATATTGGGGTATGGCTACACCTTC,CASSRLDILGYGYTF
TRBJ2-7,-,TRBV18,-,TGTGCCAGCTCCGGGAACTCCTACGAGCAGTACTTC,CASSGNSYEQYF
TRBJ1-5,-,TRBV9,-,TGTGCCAGCAGCGTAGAAGATGAGGGTATTCAGCCCCAGCATTTT,CASSVEDEGIQPQHF
TRBJ2-7,-,TRBV27,-,TGTGCCAGCAGGGGACTGGGGAGCTCCTACGAGCAGTACTTC,CASRGLGSSYEQYF
TRBJ2-5,few,TRBV5-6,-,TGTGCCAGCAGCTTGGTTACGGACTTAGAGACCCAGTACTTC,CASSLVTDLETQYF
TRBJ2-7,-,TRBV19,TRBD1,TGTGCCAGTAGTAGTGGGACAGGGTGGACCTACGAGCAGTACTTC,CASSSGTGWTYEQYF
TRBJ1-1,-,TRBV4-1,-,TGCGCCAGCAGCCCAGTCGGGTACATGAACACTGAAGCTTTCTTT,CASSPVGYMNTEAFF
TRBJ2-3,few,TRBV19,TRBD2,TGTGCCAGTAGAGCTAGCGGGGGGCTTAGCACAGATACGCAGTATTTT,CASRASGGLSTDTQYF
TRBJ1-5,-,TRBV7-8,TRBD1,TGTGCCAGCAGCCCTAAACGGACAGGGGGCTATGATCCCCAGCATTTT,CASSPKRTGGYDPQHF
TRBJ1-2,-,TRBV30,TRBD1,TGTGCCTGGAGTCGACAGGGGTGTGGCTACACCTTC,CAWSRQGCGYTF
TRBJ2-3,-,TRBV27,-,TGTGCCAGCAGTTTTAACAGGGTACGCACAGATACGCAGTATTTT,CASSFNRVRTDTQYF
TRBJ2-7,-,TRBV20-1,-,TGCAGTGCTAGTCCGGTCTACGAGCAGTACTTC,CSASPVYEQYF
TRBJ2-7,-,TRBV5-4,-,TGTGCCAGCAGCCCGGACAGCCCCTACGAGCAGTACTTC,CASSPDSPYEQYF
TRBJ2-7,-,TRBV18,TRBD2,TGTGCCAGCTCACCGGGGGGGAACTACGAGCAGTACTTC,CASSPGGNYEQYF
TRBJ1-4,-,TRBV29-1,-,TGCAGCGTTGGGATTGGAGACGTCGGGGAAAAACTGTTTTTT,CSVGIGDVGEKLFF
TRBJ2-4,-,TRBV18,-,TGTGCCAGCTCACCCACTTCGACAGCAAACATTCAGTACTTC,CASSPTSTANIQYF